These 25 T cell receptor beta chains were sequenced from one sample in a study of T cells after yellow fever vaccination. From the 5' RACE reads, TCRdb called clonotypes with MiXCR, one entry per CDR3 protein. The sample contains about 320,000 distinct CDR3 sequences, approximately 4% of which appear only once. Specimen: PBMCs, collected 15 days after the yellow fever booster vaccination. Receptors were obtained from a man aged 18 to 35 who received the YFV17D yellow fever vaccine.

The chain joins TRBV5-1 to TRBJ2-1; 9 nucleotides match TRBD2. This CDR3 has 13 residues. V shed 0 bases and J 10 bases; nucleotides not matched to a gene: 2. The germline V gene encodes CDR1 SGHRS and CDR2 YFSETQ. The CDR3 nucleotides read TGCGCCAGCAGCTTGGCGCTAGCGGGGGAGCAGTTCTTC. Translation: CASSLALAGEQFF. The full variable domain, with the rest looked up from reference TRBV5-1 and TRBJ2-1, is KAGVTQTPRYLIKTRGQQVTLSCSPISGHRSVSWYQQTPGQGLQFLFEYFSETQRNKGNFPGRFSGRQFSNSRSEMNVSTLELGDSALYLCASSLALAGEQFFGPGTRLTVL.

A few counts support this clonotype. This sequence joins TRBV7-6 and TRBJ2-7, with 7 bases aligning to TRBD1. Looked up from germline, CDR1 is SGHVS and CDR2 is FNYEAQ. The CDR3 loop spans 18 amino acids. The J segment lost 3 bases and the V segment lost 5 bases, leaving 19 bases of the junction unmatched. This chain's CDR3 is CASSQGSRADRANYEQYF. The CDR3 DNA reads TGTGCCAGCAGCCAGGGGAGTCGGGCAGACAGGGCTAACTACGAGCAGTACTTC.

There are many counts of this clonotype. The rearrangement links TRBV6-5 to TRBJ2-3, with TRBD2 matching over 7 bases. With 2 bases clipped from V and 0 bases from J, the junction kept 5 bases outside the gene matches. Germline CDR1 MNHEY, CDR2 SVGAGI. The CDR3 covers 16 residues. The CDR3 DNA sequence: TGTGCCAGCAGTTACGGGCTAGCGGAGAGCACAGATACGCAGTATTTT. Its protein product is CASSYGLAESTDTQYF.

This clonotype was counted many times. The J gene is TRBJ1-4, the V gene TRBV18; D is unresolved. Trimming removed 2 bases from V and 2 bases from J, with 6 bases in between. The CDR3 sequence is 14 residues long. CDR1 and CDR2 (germline): KGHSH, LQKENI. Here the CDR3 reads CASSPAMTNEKLFF. The CDR3 DNA is TGTGCCAGCTCACCAGCGATGACTAATGAAAAACTGTTTTTT.

This clonotype was recorded many times. This sequence joins TRBV7-2 and TRBJ2-1; 11 nucleotides agree with TRBD2. V shed 4 bases, J shed 7 bases, and the junction held 6 bases outside the gene matches. There are 15 residues in the CDR3. The germline V gene has CDR1 SGHTA and CDR2 FQGNSA. The CDR3 region is CASSYRLAGKNEQFF. CDR3 coding DNA: TGTGCCAGCAGCTACCGACTAGCGGGGAAGAATGAGCAGTTCTTC.

In DNA, the CDR3 is TGTGCCAGCAGCATACTAGCGGGGGACTCCTACGAGCAGTACGTC. It codes for CASSILAGDSYEQYV. The chain joins TRBV7-2 to TRBJ2-7; 11 nucleotides match TRBD2. Looked up from germline, CDR1 is SGHTA and CDR2 is FQGNSA. This CDR3 comprises 15 residues. Trimming removed 5 bases from V and 0 bases from J; junction bases left unmatched: 3.

This clonotype was counted at least ten times. V usage is TRBV7-9 and J usage is TRBJ2-7; TRBD1 aligns across 10 bases. CDR1 is SEHNR and CDR2 is FQNEAQ in the germline V gene (reference sequence). J was trimmed by 0 bases and V by 2 bases; bases with no gene match: 13. CDR3 length: 19 residues. The CDR3 sequence is CASSLPLGIGTGASYEQYF. The CDR3 nucleotides read TGTGCCAGCAGCTTACCCTTGGGGATCGGGACAGGGGCCTCCTACGAGCAGTACTTC.

This clonotype occurred many times. This chain uses TRBV10-3 with TRBJ1-3; no clear D. This CDR3 contains 14 residues. The V gene lost 0 bases and the J gene lost 3 bases, with 6 bases spanning the gap. CDR1 ENHRY and CDR2 SYGVKD come from the germline V gene. CDR3 nucleotides: TGTGCCATCAGTGAGTCGAAGGTTGGAAACACCATATATTTT. Translation gives CAISESKVGNTIYF.

J is TRBJ1-2 and V is TRBV5-6; 8 bases fit TRBD1. J gave up 3 bases and V 4 bases, and 5 bases lay outside the gene matches. Germline lookup yields CDR1 SGHDT and CDR2 YYEEEE. This CDR3 spans 14 amino acids. This CDR3 is CASSRGQAYYGYTF. The DNA of the CDR3 is TGTGCCAGCAGCAGGGGACAGGCCTACTATGGCTACACCTTC.

The rearrangement uses TRBV4-1 and TRBJ1-2; the D is unclear. Deletions cut 0 bases from V and 4 bases from J, with 12 bases between. The CDR3 has 15 amino acids. Germline V gene lookup returns CDR1 MGHRA and CDR2 YSYEKL. This CDR3 is CASSQDPGTSYGYTF. The CDR3 DNA reads TGCGCCAGCAGCCAAGATCCGGGTACCAGCTATGGCTACACCTTC.

There are many counts of this clonotype. The gene calls are TRBV5-6 and TRBJ2-7; maybe TRBD1 (5 bases). The CDR3 is 15 amino acids. V was trimmed by 3 bases and J by 5 bases, leaving 18 bases between them. The germline CDR1 and CDR2 sequences are SGHDT and YYEEEE. The CDR3 DNA follows: TGTGCCAGCAGCTCGTACAGGTCCCATTGGGACGAGCAGTACGTC. It yields the protein CASSSYRSHWDEQYV.

V usage is TRBV5-1 and J usage is TRBJ1-1; tentatively, D is TRBD1 (5 bases). CDR3 size: 16 residues. Per the germline V gene, CDR1 is SGHRS and CDR2 is YFSETQ. Trimming took 3 bases from V and 1 from J, leaving 16 bases between them. CDR3 sequence reads: CASSSRTVQGNTEAFF. In nucleotides, the CDR3 is TGCGCCAGCAGCTCGCGGACGGTGCAGGGGAACACTGAAGCTTTCTTT. The full variable domain, with the rest looked up from reference TRBV5-1 and TRBJ1-1, is KAGVTQTPRYLIKTRGQQVTLSCSPISGHRSVSWYQQTPGQGLQFLFEYFSETQRNKGNFPGRFSGRQFSNSRSEMNVSTLELGDSALYLCASSSRTVQGNTEAFFGQGTRLTVV.

At least ten counts were recorded for this clonotype. The rearrangement links TRBV5-5 to TRBJ1-2, with 9 bases matching TRBD1. Trimming removed 4 bases from V and 8 bases from J; junction bases left unmatched: 6. CDR3 length: 13 residues. The germline V gene has CDR1 SGHKS and CDR2 YYEKEE (reference sequence). CDR3 residues: CASSRRQGDGYTF. As DNA, the CDR3 is TGTGCCAGCAGCCGGCGACAGGGGGACGGCTACACCTTC.

The chain employs TRBV27 and TRBJ1-5; D not certain. Trimming removed 0 bases from V and 5 bases from J, with 11 bases in between. Germline V gene data show CDR1 as MNHEY and CDR2 as SMNVEV (reference sequence). This CDR3 spans 15 amino acids. The CDR3, as DNA: TGTGCCAGCAGTTTATCTCCGGGAAACCATCAGCCCCAGCATTTT. Encoded protein: CASSLSPGNHQPQHF.

This clonotype was seen repeatedly, ten times or more. V is TRBV7-8 and J is TRBJ2-7, with unresolved D. Between the trimmed V and J ends, which lost 2 bases and 0 bases, there was a span of 14 bases. This CDR3 comprises 16 residues. From germline, CDR1 is SGHVS and CDR2 FQNEAQ. The CDR3 DNA reads as TGTGCCAGCAGCTTACTCGCGGCTTCGAGCTCCTACGAGCAGTACTTC. It specifies CASSLLAASSSYEQYF.

This clonotype appeared many times. The rearrangement joins TRBV7-2 to TRBJ2-5; 8 bases match TRBD2. The CDR3 runs to 14 residues. Losses at the gene ends were 7 bases for V and 3 bases for J; bases not matched to a gene: 7. Per germline, CDR1 SGHTA and CDR2 FQGNSA. This CDR3 is CASTNPGGKETQYF. The CDR3 bases are TGTGCCAGCACCAATCCGGGGGGGAAAGAGACCCAGTACTTC.

This clonotype was seen at least ten times. The chain uses TRBV5-1 and TRBJ2-7; the D is unclear. CDR1 and CDR2 (germline): SGHRS, YFSETQ. The CDR3 is 16 amino acids. Trimming took off 4 bases at V and 3 bases at J, with 20 bases between the two ends. CDR3: CASSPPSELSDYEQYF. CDR3 nucleotides: TGCGCCAGCAGCCCACCATCGGAGTTATCGGACTACGAGCAGTACTTC.

This clonotype showed up just a few times. CDR3 sequence reads: CASSYGTGGDEQFF. CDR3 in DNA: TGCGCCAGCAGCTACGGGACAGGGGGCGATGAGCAGTTCTTC. This chain connects TRBV5-1 to TRBJ2-1; 12 positions agree with TRBD1. The CDR3 loop spans 14 amino acids. Germline CDR1 and CDR2: SGHRS and YFSETQ. V lost 3 bases to trimming and J lost 8 bases; unmatched junction nucleotides: 3.

The sample holds many counts of this clonotype. V is TRBV29-1 and J is TRBJ2-5; D is perhaps TRBD1 or TRBD2 (5 bases each). The V end was cut by 4 bases, the J end by 2 bases, with 11 bases between. Germline V gene sequence: CDR1 SQVTM, CDR2 ANQGSEA. The CDR3 totals 13 residues. The CDR3 nucleotides read TGCAGCGTTGTGGGGGACCTTCAAGAGACCCAGTACTTC. It is translated as CSVVGDLQETQYF.

Ten or more counts support this clonotype. The V gene is TRBV7-2, the J gene TRBJ1-2; 7 nucleotides match TRBD1. Germline trimming cut 4 bases from V and 0 bases from J; bases unmatched to any gene: 5. The CDR3 sequence is 15 residues long. The germline V gene has CDR1 SGHTA and CDR2 FQGNSA. CDR3 bases: TGTGCCAGCAGCTCCCCGGACAGGACTAACTATGGCTACACCTTC. Protein product: CASSSPDRTNYGYTF.

This chain connects TRBV2 to TRBJ2-7; D unresolved. Trimming took off 1 base at V and 0 bases at J, with 22 bases between the two ends. Germline V CDR1 and CDR2: SNHLY, FYNNEI. CDR3 length: 19 amino acids. CDR3 nucleotides: TGTGCCAGCAGTGAAGGCGCGCGGTTGGGCCTAAGGAGCTCCTACGAGCAGTACTTC. Translated: CASSEGARLGLRSSYEQYF.

A few counts support this clonotype. The rearrangement uses TRBV7-2 and TRBJ2-7, with 10 bases lining up with TRBD2. V was clipped by 1 base and J by 7 bases; unmatched bases: 7. The CDR3 length is 15 residues. Per germline, CDR1 SGHTA and CDR2 FQGNSA. DNA for the CDR3: TGTGCCAGCAGCTTAGAGCTAGCGGGGGAGGAGGAGCAGTACTTC. Residues: CASSLELAGEEEQYF.

This clonotype was counted ten times or more. The chain recombines TRBV4-3 with TRBJ2-3; D assignment may be TRBD1 or TRBD2 (5 bases each). Trimming removed 1 base from V and 2 bases from J, with 10 bases in between. The germline CDR1 and CDR2 sequences are LGHNA and YSLEER. The CDR3 loop spans 15 amino acids. The CDR3 DNA follows: TGCGCCAGCAGCCAAGGTGGGGGAGACACAGATACGCAGTATTTT. Amino acid sequence: CASSQGGGDTDTQYF.

This clonotype was observed at least ten times. V and J are TRBV5-1 and TRBJ2-5; TRBD1 might be the D (6 bases). V lost 4 bases and J lost 0, with 13 bases in between. The CDR3 contains 15 residues. Germline V lookup: CDR1 SGHRS, CDR2 YFSETQ. The CDR3 spells CASSPKWDNQETQYF. The CDR3 DNA reads TGCGCCAGCAGCCCCAAGTGGGACAACCAAGAGACCCAGTACTTC.

This clonotype was recorded at least ten times. The rearrangement links TRBV12-3 or TRBV12-4 to TRBJ1-2; 11 bases fit TRBD1. The junction had 7 bases not matched to a gene; V was cut back by 6 bases and J by 7 bases. CDR3 size: 14 residues. The CDR3 DNA reads TGTGCCAGCAGCCCGGACAGGGGGCGCGGTGGCTACACCTTC. Its protein product is CASSPDRGRGGYTF.